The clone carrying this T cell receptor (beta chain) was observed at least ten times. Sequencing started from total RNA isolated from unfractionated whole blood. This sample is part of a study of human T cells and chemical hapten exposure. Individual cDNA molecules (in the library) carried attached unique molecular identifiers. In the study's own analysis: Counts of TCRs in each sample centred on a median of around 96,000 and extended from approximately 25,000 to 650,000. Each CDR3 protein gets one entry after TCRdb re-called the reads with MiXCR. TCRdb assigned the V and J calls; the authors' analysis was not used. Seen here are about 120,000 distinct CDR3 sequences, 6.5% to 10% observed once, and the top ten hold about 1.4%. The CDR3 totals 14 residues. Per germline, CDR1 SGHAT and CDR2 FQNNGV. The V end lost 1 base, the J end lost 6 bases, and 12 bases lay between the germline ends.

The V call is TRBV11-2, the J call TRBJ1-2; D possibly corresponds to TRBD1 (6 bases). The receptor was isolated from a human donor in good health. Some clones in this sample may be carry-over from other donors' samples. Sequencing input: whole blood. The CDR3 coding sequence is TGTGCCAGCAGCTTAGGCACGGGGGCGGATGGCTACACCTTC. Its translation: CASSLGTGADGYTF. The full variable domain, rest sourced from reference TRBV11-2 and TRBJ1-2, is EAGVAQSPRYKIIEKRQSVAFWCNPISGHATLYWYQQILGQGPKLLIQFQNNGVVDDSQLPKDRFSAERLKGVDSTLKIQPAKLEDSAVYLCASSLGTGADGYTFGSGTRLTVV.